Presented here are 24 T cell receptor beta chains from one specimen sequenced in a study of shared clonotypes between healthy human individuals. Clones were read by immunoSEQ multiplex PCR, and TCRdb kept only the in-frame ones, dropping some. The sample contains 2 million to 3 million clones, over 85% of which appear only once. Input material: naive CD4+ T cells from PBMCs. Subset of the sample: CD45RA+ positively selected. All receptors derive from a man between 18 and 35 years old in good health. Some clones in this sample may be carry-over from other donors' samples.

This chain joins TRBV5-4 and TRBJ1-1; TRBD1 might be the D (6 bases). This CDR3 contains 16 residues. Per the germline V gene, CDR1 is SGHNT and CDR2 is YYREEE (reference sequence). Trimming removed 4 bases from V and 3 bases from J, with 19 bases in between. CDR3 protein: CASSPTGGARDTEAFF. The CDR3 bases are TGTGCCAGCAGCCCCACGGGGGGGGCGCGTGACACTGAAGCTTTCTTT.

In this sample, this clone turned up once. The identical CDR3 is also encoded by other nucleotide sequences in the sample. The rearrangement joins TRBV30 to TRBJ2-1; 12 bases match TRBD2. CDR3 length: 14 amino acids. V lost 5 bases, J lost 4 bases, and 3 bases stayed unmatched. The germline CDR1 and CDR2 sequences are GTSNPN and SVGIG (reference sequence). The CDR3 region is CAWSGTSGYNEQFF. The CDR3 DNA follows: TGTGCCTGGTCCGGGACTAGCGGGTACAATGAGCAGTTCTTC.

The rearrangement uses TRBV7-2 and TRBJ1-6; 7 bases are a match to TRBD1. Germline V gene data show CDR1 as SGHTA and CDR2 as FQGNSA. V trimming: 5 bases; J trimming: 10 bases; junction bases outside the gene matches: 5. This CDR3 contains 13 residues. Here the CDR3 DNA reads TGTGCCAGCAGCGGACAGGCTAGCTCACCCCTCCACTTT. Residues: CASSGQASSPLHF. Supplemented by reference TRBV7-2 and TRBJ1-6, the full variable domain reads GAGVSQSPSNKVTEKGKDVELRCDPISGHTALYWYRQSLGQGLEFLIYFQGNSAPDKSGLPSDRFSAERTGGSVSTLTIQRTQQEDSAVYLCASSGQASSPLHFGNGTRLTVT.

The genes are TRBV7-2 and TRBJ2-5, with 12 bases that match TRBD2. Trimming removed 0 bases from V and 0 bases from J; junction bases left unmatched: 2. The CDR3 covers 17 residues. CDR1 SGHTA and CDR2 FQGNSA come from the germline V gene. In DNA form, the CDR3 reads TGTGCCAGCAGCTTAGCGAGGACTAGCGGGAACCAAGAGACCCAGTACTTC. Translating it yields CASSLARTSGNQETQYF.

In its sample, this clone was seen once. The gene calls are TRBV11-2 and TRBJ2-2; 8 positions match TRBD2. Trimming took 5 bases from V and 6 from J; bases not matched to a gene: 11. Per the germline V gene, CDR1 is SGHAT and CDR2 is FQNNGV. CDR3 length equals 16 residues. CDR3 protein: CASSTYTGTRAGELFF. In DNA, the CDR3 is TGTGCCAGCAGCACCTACACCGGGACTAGGGCCGGGGAGCTGTTTTTT.

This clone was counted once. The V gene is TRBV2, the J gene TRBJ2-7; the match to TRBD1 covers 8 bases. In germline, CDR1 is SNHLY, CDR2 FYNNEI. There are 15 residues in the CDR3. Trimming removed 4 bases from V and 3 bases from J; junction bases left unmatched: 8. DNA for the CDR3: TGTGCCAGCAGTGTGGACAGGGAAGTAATCTACGAGCAGTACTTC. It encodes CASSVDREVIYEQYF.

The CDR3 sequence: CASSLYGDPGYGYTF. The DNA of the CDR3 is TGTGCCAGCAGTTTATATGGGGACCCGGGCTATGGCTACACCTTC. The rearrangement uses TRBV27 and TRBJ1-2, with D possibly being TRBD1 (5 bases). V lost 1 base and J lost 4, with 13 bases in between. Per the germline V gene, CDR1 is MNHEY and CDR2 is SMNVEV (reference sequence). The CDR3 loop spans 15 amino acids.

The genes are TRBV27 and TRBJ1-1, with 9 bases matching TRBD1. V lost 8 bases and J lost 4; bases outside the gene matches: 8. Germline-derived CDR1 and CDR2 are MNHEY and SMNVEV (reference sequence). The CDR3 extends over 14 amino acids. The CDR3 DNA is TGTGCCAGCGGAAACAGGGGGCGCGTCACTGAAGCTTTCTTT. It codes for CASGNRGRVTEAFF.

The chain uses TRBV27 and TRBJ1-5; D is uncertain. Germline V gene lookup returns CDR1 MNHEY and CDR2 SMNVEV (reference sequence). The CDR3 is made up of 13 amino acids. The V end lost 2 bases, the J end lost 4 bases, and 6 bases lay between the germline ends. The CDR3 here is CASSLKENQPQHF. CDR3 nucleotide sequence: TGTGCCAGCAGTTTAAAGGAAAATCAGCCCCAGCATTTT.

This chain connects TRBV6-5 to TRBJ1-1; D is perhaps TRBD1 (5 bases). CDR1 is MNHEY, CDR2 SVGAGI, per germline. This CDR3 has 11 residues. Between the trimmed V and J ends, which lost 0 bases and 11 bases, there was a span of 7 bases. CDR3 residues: CASSYSGAAFF. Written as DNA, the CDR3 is TGTGCCAGCAGTTACTCTGGGGCGGCTTTCTTT.

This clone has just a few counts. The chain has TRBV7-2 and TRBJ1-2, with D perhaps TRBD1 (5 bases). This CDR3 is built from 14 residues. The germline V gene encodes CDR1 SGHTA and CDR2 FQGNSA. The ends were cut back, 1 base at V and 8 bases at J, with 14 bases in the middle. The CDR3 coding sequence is TGTGCCAGCAGCTTAGAGGTGGACACGGGAGGCTACACCTTC. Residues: CASSLEVDTGGYTF.

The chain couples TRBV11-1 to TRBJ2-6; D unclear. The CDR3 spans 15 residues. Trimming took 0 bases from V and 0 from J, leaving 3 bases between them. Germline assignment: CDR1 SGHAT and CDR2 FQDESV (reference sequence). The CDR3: CASSLAGSGANVLTF. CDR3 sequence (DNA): TGTGCCAGCAGCTTAGCGGGCTCTGGGGCCAACGTCCTGACTTTC.

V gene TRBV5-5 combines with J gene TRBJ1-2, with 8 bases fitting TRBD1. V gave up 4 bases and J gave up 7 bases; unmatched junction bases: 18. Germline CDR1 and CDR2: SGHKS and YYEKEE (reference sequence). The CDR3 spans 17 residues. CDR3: CASSPPISRGRGSGYTF. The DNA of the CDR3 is TGTGCCAGCAGCCCCCCCATTTCCAGGGGGCGCGGTAGTGGCTACACCTTC.

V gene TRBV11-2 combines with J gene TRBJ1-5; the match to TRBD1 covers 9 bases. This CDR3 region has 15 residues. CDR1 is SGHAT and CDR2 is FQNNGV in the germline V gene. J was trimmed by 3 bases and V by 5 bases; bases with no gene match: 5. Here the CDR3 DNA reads TGTGCCAGCAGCCCCGGACAGGGGATCAATCAGCCCCAGCATTTT. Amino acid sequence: CASSPGQGINQPQHF.

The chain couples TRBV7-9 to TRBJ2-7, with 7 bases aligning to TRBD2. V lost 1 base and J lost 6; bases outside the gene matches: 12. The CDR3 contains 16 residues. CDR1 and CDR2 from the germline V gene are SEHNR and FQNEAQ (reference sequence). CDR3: CASSLGRGGEGLEQYF. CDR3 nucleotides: TGTGCCAGCAGCTTAGGACGCGGCGGGGAGGGCCTCGAGCAGTACTTC.

CDR3 sequence: CASSDGGSYTEAFF. CDR3 nucleotide sequence: TGCGCCAGCAGTGATGGGGGCTCTTATACTGAAGCTTTCTTT. V usage is TRBV10-1 and J usage is TRBJ1-1, with D possibly TRBD1 on 6 matching bases. CDR3 size: 14 residues. V was cut by 3 bases and J by 5 bases, with 13 bases left in between. The germline gives CDR1 WNHNN, CDR2 SYGVQD (reference sequence).

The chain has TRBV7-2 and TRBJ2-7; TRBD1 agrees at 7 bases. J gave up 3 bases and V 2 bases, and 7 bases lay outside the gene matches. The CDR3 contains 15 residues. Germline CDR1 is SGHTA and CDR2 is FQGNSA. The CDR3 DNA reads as TGTGCCAGCAGCTTACACCGGGACAGACTCTACGAGCAGTACTTC. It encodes CASSLHRDRLYEQYF.

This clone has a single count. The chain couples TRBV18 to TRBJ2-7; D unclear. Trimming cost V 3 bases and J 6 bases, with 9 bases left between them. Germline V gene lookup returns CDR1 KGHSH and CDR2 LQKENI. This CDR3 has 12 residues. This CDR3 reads CASSPFGSEQYF. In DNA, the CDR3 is TGTGCCAGCTCACCGTTCGGTTCCGAGCAGTACTTC.

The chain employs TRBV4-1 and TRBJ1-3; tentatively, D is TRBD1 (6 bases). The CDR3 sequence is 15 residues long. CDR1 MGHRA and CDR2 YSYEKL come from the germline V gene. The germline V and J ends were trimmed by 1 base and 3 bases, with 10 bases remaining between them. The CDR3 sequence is CASSQAHRVGNTIYF. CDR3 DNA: TGCGCCAGCAGCCAAGCCCACAGGGTTGGAAACACCATATATTTT.

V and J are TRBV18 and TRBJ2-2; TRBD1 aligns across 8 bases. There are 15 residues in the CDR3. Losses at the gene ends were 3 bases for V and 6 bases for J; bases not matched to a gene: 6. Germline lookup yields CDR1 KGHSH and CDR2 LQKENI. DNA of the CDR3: TGTGCCAGCTCACCCAGACAGGGGATGGCCGGGGAGCTGTTTTTT. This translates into CASSPRQGMAGELFF.

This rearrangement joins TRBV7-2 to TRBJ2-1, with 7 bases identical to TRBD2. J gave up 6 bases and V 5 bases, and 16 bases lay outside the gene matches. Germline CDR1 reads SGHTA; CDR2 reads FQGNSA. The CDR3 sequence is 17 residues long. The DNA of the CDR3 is TGTGCCAGCAGCCCTGGGGCAGGGAGGGAGAGGGTCAATGAGCAGTTCTTC. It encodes CASSPGAGRERVNEQFF.

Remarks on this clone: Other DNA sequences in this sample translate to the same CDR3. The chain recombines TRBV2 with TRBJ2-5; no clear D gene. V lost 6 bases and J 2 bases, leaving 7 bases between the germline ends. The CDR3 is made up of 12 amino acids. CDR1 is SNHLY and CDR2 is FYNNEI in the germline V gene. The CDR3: CASSFNQETQYF. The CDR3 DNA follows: TGTGCCAGCAGCTTTAATCAAGAGACCCAGTACTTC.

This chain's CDR3 is CTSSPGLRYEQYF. The CDR3, as DNA: TGTACCAGCAGCCCGGGACTCCGGTACGAGCAGTACTTC. V gene TRBV7-2 combines with J gene TRBJ2-7, with D possibly matching TRBD2 (6 bases). The CDR3 has 13 residues. CDR1 is SGHTA and CDR2 is FQGNSA in the germline V gene. V shed 5 bases and J shed 4 bases, with 12 bases lying between them.

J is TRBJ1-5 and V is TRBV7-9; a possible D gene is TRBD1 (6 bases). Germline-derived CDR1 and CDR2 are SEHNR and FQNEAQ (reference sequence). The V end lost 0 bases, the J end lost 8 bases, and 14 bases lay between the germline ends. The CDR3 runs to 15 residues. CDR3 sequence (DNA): TGTGCCAGCAGCTTAGCGACGACAGGCGAGGAGCCCCAGCATTTT. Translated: CASSLATTGEEPQHF.